This T cell receptor (beta chain) was sequenced for a study of T cell repertoires in cytomegalovirus infection. About the study: Matching HLA type and CMV infection were both indicated by public TCR beta signatures. Study conclusions and caveats: What dominated the ex vivo response were HLA-C-restricted CMV-specific TCR beta clonotypes. Cumulative frequency of public TCR beta families picked out carriers of CMV plus the relevant HLA.

This clonotype has a count of ten or more. Its cognate antigen is unknown. TCRdb used MiXCR to reprocess the reads, holding one entry per CDR3 protein. There are about 300,000 distinct CDR3 sequences in the sample; roughly a tenth occur only once, and approximately 2.3% lies in the top ten. The sequencing sample was made of PBMCs. The origin of this receptor is a human donor in good health (CMV status not recorded). Some clones in this sample may be carry-over from other donors' samples.

The CDR3: CASSQVPRTKFF. The CDR3 DNA is TGTGCCAGCAGCCAAGTCCCTCGGACGAAGTTCTTC. The rearrangement links TRBV14 to TRBJ2-1; D gene uncertain. This CDR3 has 12 residues. V was clipped by 1 base and J by 14 bases, with 12 bases between them. Germline V CDR1 and CDR2: SGHDN, FVKESK.